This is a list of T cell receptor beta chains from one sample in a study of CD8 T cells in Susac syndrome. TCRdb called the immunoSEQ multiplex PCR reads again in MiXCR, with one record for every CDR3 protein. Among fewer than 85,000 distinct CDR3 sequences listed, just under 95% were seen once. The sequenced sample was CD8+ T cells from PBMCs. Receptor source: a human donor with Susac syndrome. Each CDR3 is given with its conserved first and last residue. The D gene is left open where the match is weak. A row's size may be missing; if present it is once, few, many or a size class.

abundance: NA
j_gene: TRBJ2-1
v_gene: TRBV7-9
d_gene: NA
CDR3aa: CASSGVYEQFF
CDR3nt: TGTGCCAGCAGCGGGGTCTATGAGCAGTTCTTC

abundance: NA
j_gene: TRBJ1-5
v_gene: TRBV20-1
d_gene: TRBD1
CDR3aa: CSAYPIYDRVDQPQHF
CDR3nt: TGCAGTGCTTACCCGATTTATGACAGGGTGGATCAGCCCCAGCATTTT

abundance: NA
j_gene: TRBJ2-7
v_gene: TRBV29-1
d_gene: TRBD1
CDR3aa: CSVGLSDRGTYEQYF
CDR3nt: TGCAGCGTTGGTTTGTCGGACAGGGGAACCTACGAGCAGTACTTC

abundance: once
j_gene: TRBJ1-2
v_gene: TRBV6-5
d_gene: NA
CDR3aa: CASTPPEGGYTF
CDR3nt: TGTGCCAGCACACCGCCGGAGGGGGGCTACACCTTC

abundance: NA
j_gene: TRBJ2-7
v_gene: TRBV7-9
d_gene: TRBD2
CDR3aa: CASSSSGTIGLYEQYF
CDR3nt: TGTGCCAGCAGCTCCTCCGGGACTATCGGTCTCTACGAGCAGTACTTC

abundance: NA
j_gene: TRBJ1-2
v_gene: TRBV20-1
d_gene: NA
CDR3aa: CSARDWDGYGYTF
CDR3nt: TGCAGTGCTAGAGATTGGGACGGATATGGCTACACCTTC

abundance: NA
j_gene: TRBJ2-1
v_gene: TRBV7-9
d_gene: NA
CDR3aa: CASSSTSLYDEQFF
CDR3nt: TGTGCCAGCAGCTCCACCTCCCTTTACGATGAGCAGTTCTTC

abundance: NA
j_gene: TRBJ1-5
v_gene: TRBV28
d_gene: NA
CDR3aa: CASSTQDSNQPQHF
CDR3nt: TGTGCCAGCAGTACCCAAGATAGCAATCAGCCCCAGCATTTT

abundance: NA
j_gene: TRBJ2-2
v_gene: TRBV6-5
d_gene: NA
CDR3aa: CASSSSATGELFF
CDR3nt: TGTGCCAGCAGTTCTAGCGCCACCGGGGAGCTGTTTTTT

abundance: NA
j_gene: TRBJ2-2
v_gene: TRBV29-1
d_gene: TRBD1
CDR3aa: CSAGGTGVTGELFF
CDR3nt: TGCAGCGCCGGAGGTACAGGGGTGACCGGGGAGCTGTTTTTT

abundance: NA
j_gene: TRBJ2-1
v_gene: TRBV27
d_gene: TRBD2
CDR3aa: CASSFETSGLSYNEQFF
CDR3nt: TGTGCCAGCAGTTTTGAGACTAGCGGGCTCTCCTACAATGAGCAGTTCTTC

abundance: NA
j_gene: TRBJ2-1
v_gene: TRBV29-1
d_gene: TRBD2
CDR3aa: CSVDGGRGPFF
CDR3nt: TGCAGCGTTGATGGCGGGAGGGGACCGTTCTTC

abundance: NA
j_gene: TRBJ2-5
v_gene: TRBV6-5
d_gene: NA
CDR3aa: CASTLGPQETQYF
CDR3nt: TGTGCCAGCACACTGGGCCCCCAAGAGACCCAGTACTTC

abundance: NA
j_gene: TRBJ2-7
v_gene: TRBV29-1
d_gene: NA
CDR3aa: CREAGQAISYEQYF
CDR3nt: TGCAGGGAAGCGGGACAGGCTATCTCCTACGAGCAGTACTTC

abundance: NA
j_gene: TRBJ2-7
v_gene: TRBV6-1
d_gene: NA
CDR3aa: CASSVITGYYEQYF
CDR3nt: TGTGCCAGCAGCGTCATAACAGGGTACTACGAGCAGTACTTC

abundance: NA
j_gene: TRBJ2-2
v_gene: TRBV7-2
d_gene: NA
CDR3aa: CASSQRQANTGELFF
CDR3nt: TGTGCCAGCAGCCAGAGACAGGCGAACACCGGGGAGCTGTTTTTT

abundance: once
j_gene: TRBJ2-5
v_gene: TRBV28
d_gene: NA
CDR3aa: CASSSEPRGDETQYF
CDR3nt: TGTGCCAGCAGTTCGGAACCCCGCGGGGATGAGACCCAGTACTTC

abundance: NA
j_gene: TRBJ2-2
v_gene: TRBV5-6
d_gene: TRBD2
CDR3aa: CASSFGTSKLFF
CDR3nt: TGTGCCAGCAGCTTCGGGACTAGTAAGCTGTTTTTT

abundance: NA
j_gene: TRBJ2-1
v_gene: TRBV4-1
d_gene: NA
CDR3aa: CASSRPTGYNEQFF
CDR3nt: TGCGCCAGCAGCCGCCCGACGGGATACAATGAGCAGTTCTTC

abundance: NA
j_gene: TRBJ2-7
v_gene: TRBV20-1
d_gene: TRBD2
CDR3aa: CSARDSPGLAIYEQYF
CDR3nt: TGCAGTGCTAGAGACTCCCCGGGACTAGCGATTTACGAGCAGTACTTC

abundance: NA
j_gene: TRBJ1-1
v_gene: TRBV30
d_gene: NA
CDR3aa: CAWKMGGDDGTEAFF
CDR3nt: TGTGCCTGGAAGATGGGGGGGGATGACGGCACTGAAGCTTTCTTT

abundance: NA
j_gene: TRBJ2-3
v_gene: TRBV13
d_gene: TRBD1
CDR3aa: CASSSTGQGSDTQYF
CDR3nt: TGTGCCAGCAGCTCTACAGGACAGGGATCGGATACGCAGTATTTT

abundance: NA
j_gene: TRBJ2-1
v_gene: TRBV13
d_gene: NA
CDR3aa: CASSKDGGNEQFF
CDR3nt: TGTGCCAGCAGCAAAGATGGGGGCAATGAGCAGTTCTTC

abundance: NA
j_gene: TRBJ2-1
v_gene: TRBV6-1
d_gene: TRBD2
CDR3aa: CASTHMEAGGPSEQFF
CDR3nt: TGTGCCAGCACACACATGGAAGCGGGAGGGCCAAGTGAGCAGTTCTTC

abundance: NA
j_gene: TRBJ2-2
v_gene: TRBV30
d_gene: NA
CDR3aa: CAWSDGGNTGELFF
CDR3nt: TGTGCCTGGAGTGACGGGGGGAACACCGGGGAGCTGTTTTTT